This TCR beta chain was identified during a study of shared clonotypes between healthy human individuals. CD45RO-negative, CCR7-selected cells formed the naive CD8 fraction, which excluded terminally differentiated effector memory CD45RA+ cells. Each cell subset's genomic DNA was divided evenly among several immunoSEQ plates. Profiled with immunoSEQ multiplex PCR; TCRdb holds only in-frame clones, not every one. This sample carries millions of clones, just under 95% of them seen once, and the ten largest clones take about 1.1%. With V trimmed by 4 bases and J by 0 bases, 4 bases remained unmatched. Germline values: CDR1 MNHEY, CDR2 SVGAGI. The CDR3 sequence is 15 residues long.

The sequence came from a man aged 18 to 29 in good health. The sequenced material came from naive CD8+ T cells sorted from blood. This chain joins TRBV6-5 and TRBJ2-3; 7 nucleotides match TRBD2. Written as DNA, the CDR3 is TGTGCCAGCAGTTCGTGGGGGGGGAGCACAGATACGCAGTATTTT. This translates into CASSSWGGSTDTQYF.